The 23 T cell receptor beta chains reported below all come from one sample, sequenced in a study of metastatic and nonmetastatic thyroid tumors. No patient received treatment before thyroid surgery. TCRdb re-clonotyped the PCR reads via MiXCR. The sample records 15,000 to 20,000 clones, roughly a third being singletons. The sample comprised tumor tissue. These receptors all come from a female donor with papillary thyroid cancer or a benign thyroid nodule (not recorded which). Some clones in this sample may be carry-over from other donors' samples.

Of note for this clone: Germline is not matched at one junction end, which may reflect a read error. This chain joins TRBV12-3 or TRBV12-4 and TRBJ1-1, with D possibly TRBD1 on 5 matching bases. The CDR3 is 16 residues long. The DNA of the CDR3 is TGTGCCAGCAGTTTGAGCGTGGGGGTAAAGGGCACTGAAGCTTCCTTT. It encodes CASSLSVGVKGTEASF.

This clone appeared a single time. The chain combines TRBV5-1 with TRBJ2-7; D uncertain. The CDR3 has 10 amino acids. The germline CDR1 and CDR2 sequences are SGHRS and YFSETQ. V lost 4 bases to trimming and J lost 2 bases, with 1 base between them. This chain's CDR3 is CASSTYEQYF. CDR3 bases: TGCGCCAGCAGCACCTACGAGCAGTACTTC.

CDR3 in DNA: TGCAGTGCTAGAGTCATCCCGGGACAGGGGGCAGGCGAGCAGTACTTC. As protein: CSARVIPGQGAGEQYF. The V and J genes are TRBV20-1 and TRBJ2-7; 12 bases align to TRBD1. J lost 6 bases, V lost 1 base, and 10 bases had no gene match. Germline V gene sequence: CDR1 DFQATT, CDR2 SNEGSKA (reference sequence). The CDR3 is made up of 16 amino acids.

The chain has TRBV7-3 and TRBJ2-5, with D unclear. The CDR3 consists of 13 residues. Germline lookup yields CDR1 SGHTA and CDR2 FQGTGA. The V gene lost 2 bases and the J gene lost 5 bases, with 9 bases spanning the gap. In DNA form, the CDR3 reads TGTGCCAGCAGCTTACTTTTTGGGGAGACCCAGTACTTC. This codes for CASSLLFGETQYF.

The chain joins TRBV20-1 to TRBJ2-7; TRBD1 matches at 9 bases. The CDR3 sequence is 14 residues long. Germline CDR1 reads DFQATT; CDR2 reads SNEGSKA (reference sequence). The V and J ends lost 5 bases and 6 bases, in that order; junction bases with no gene match: 11. CDR3 in amino acids: CSAHPGQGGFEQYF. The CDR3 nucleotides read TGCAGTGCTCATCCGGGACAGGGAGGTTTCGAGCAGTACTTC.

The rearrangement links TRBV28 to TRBJ2-7; 12 nucleotides align to TRBD1. The CDR3 runs to 15 residues. Germline V CDR1 and CDR2: MDHEN, SYDVKM. J gave up 7 bases and V 4 bases, and 8 bases lay outside the gene matches. The CDR3 DNA follows: TGTGCCAGCAGTTCATCGGGACAGGGGGCGTCTGAGCAGTACTTC. Encoded protein: CASSSSGQGASEQYF.

Within the sample, this clone is medium-sized. The chain joins TRBV19 to TRBJ2-3; 9 bases match TRBD1. The V and J ends lost 6 bases and 5 bases, in that order; junction bases with no gene match: 9. The CDR3 has 15 amino acids. Looked up from germline, CDR1 is LNHDA and CDR2 is SQIVND (reference sequence). In DNA form, the CDR3 reads TGTGCCAGTAGCACGACCGGGACAGGGAAAGATACGCAGTATTTT. This sequence encodes CASSTTGTGKDTQYF.

This clone was detected ten times or more. The genes are TRBV5-6 and TRBJ2-4, with D hard to call. V lost 0 bases to trimming and J lost 6 bases, with 7 bases between them. The germline V gene has CDR1 SGHDT and CDR2 YYEEEE. The CDR3 loop spans 13 amino acids. CDR3 residues: CASSLGAGNIQYF. The CDR3 bases are TGTGCCAGCAGCTTGGGGGCCGGAAACATTCAGTACTTC.

The J gene is TRBJ2-7, the V gene TRBV20-1; tentative D call: TRBD2 (5 bases). CDR3 length equals 14 residues. Trimming stripped 3 bases from V and 3 bases from J, with 15 bases between. Germline values: CDR1 DFQATT, CDR2 SNEGSKA (reference sequence). The DNA of the CDR3 is TGCAGTGCTAGGATCCCGGACGGGATCTACGAGCAGTACTTC. It yields the protein CSARIPDGIYEQYF.

The chain links TRBV30 to TRBJ2-7; D is unclear. This CDR3 comprises 12 residues. CDR1 is GTSNPN, CDR2 SVGIG, per germline (reference sequence). With 3 bases removed from V and 1 base from J, the gap between germline ends came to 7 bases. The chain's CDR3 is CAWRGPSYEQYF. The CDR3 region has the DNA TGTGCCTGGAGAGGTCCATCCTACGAGCAGTACTTC.

Turning to this clone: A much larger clone is a single base away; this may be a read error. Lacking the conserved final phenylalanine or tryptophan, this CDR3 likely reflects a read error. V is TRBV4-1 and J is TRBJ2-1, with 7 nucleotides matching TRBD2. The germline CDR1 and CDR2 sequences are MGHRA and YSYEKL. The V and J ends lost 4 bases and 1 base, in that order; junction bases with no gene match: 1. The CDR3 runs 14 residues. The CDR3 DNA reads as TGCGCCAGCAGCCGGGGGGGTTCCTACAATGAGCAGTTCTTA. It translates to CASSRGGSYNEQFL.

V is TRBV2 and J is TRBJ1-1, with 7 bases aligning to TRBD1. This CDR3 comprises 16 residues. Germline lookup yields CDR1 SNHLY and CDR2 FYNNEI. V gave up 0 bases and J gave up 3 bases; unmatched junction bases: 7. CDR3 residues: CASSEAGGYSDTEAFF. CDR3 in DNA: TGTGCCAGCAGTGAAGCAGGGGGCTACTCTGACACTGAAGCTTTCTTT.

CDR3 sequence reads: CASRRQGTDTQYF. CDR3 DNA: TGTGCCAGCAGACGACAGGGCACAGATACGCAGTATTTT. This chain connects TRBV28 to TRBJ2-3; D possibly corresponds to TRBD1 (6 bases). The germline CDR1 and CDR2 sequences are MDHEN and SYDVKM. The CDR3 totals 13 residues. The ends were cut back, 6 bases at V and 1 base at J, with 8 bases in the middle. The full variable domain, rest sourced from reference TRBV28 and TRBJ2-3, is DVKVTQSSRYLVKRTGEKVFLECVQDMDHENMFWYRQDPGLGLRLIYFSYDVKMKEKGDIPEGYSVSREKKERFSLILESASTNQTSMYLCASRRQGTDTQYFGPGTRLTVL.

The chain has TRBV5-5 and TRBJ2-1, with TRBD2 as a possible D gene (5 bases). Trimming took 0 bases from V and 9 from J, leaving 10 bases between them. The V gene's germline CDR1 is SGHKS and CDR2 YYEKEE (reference sequence). The CDR3 is 13 residues long. CDR3 amino acids: CASSLGLAGEQFF. CDR3 nucleotide sequence: TGTGCCAGCAGCTTGGGGCTAGCAGGTGAGCAGTTCTTC.

The V call is TRBV4-3, the J call TRBJ1-2, with D unresolved. The germline gives CDR1 LGHNA, CDR2 YSLEER. The V end lost 0 bases, the J end lost 3 bases, and 5 bases lay between the germline ends. The CDR3 is 13 amino acids. The CDR3 loop reads CASSQEGHYGYTF. In nucleotides, the CDR3 is TGCGCCAGCAGCCAAGAGGGCCACTATGGCTACACCTTC.

By proportion, this clone is medium-sized. This sequence joins TRBV7-2 and TRBJ2-1; D possibly corresponds to TRBD2 (7 bases). CDR3 length: 15 residues. The ends were cut back, 4 bases at V and 4 bases at J, with 14 bases in the middle. CDR1 SGHTA and CDR2 FQGNSA come from the germline V gene. The CDR3 here is CASSSSAGAYNEQFF. CDR3 nucleotides: TGTGCCAGCAGCTCGAGTGCGGGGGCTTACAATGAGCAGTTCTTC.

By sample fraction, this clone is medium-sized. The gene calls are TRBV3-1 and TRBJ2-7, with unresolved D. Looked up from germline, CDR1 is LGHDT and CDR2 is YNNKEL (reference sequence). CDR3 size: 11 residues. V was shortened by 5 bases and J by 6 bases, with 8 bases between the two germline ends. The CDR3 region has the DNA TGTGCCAGCAGCACCACCTCCGAGCAGTACTTC. The encoded protein is CASSTTSEQYF.

The chain links TRBV2 to TRBJ2-3, with no clear D. CDR3 length: 13 amino acids. V lost 5 bases, J lost 4 bases, and 10 bases lay in between. Germline V gene lookup returns CDR1 SNHLY and CDR2 FYNNEI. CDR3 amino acids: CASSFITADTQYF. The CDR3 nucleotides are TGTGCCAGCAGTTTTATTACAGCAGATACGCAGTATTTT.

This chain uses TRBV4-2 with TRBJ2-1; maybe TRBD2 (6 bases). With 0 bases removed from V and 8 bases from J, the gap between germline ends came to 11 bases. In germline, CDR1 is LGHNA, CDR2 YNFKEQ. This CDR3 comprises 14 residues. CDR3 loop: CASSQDAGWDEQFF. The CDR3 DNA is TGTGCCAGCAGCCAAGATGCGGGGTGGGATGAGCAGTTCTTC.

This clone was seen once. In this CDR3 the conserved last residue, phenylalanine or tryptophan, is missing, so a read error is likely. The chain uses TRBV11-2 and TRBJ1-6, with D unclear. The V end lost 5 bases, the J end lost 7 bases, and 12 bases lay between the germline ends. The CDR3 is 14 residues long. Per germline, CDR1 SGHAT and CDR2 FQNNGV. Here the CDR3 DNA reads TGTGCCAGCAGCCTGGAGCGGAGGAATTCACCCCTCCACGTT. It specifies CASSLERRNSPLHV.

Relative to its sample, this clone is medium-sized (0.01 to 0.1%). This chain connects TRBV20-1 to TRBJ1-5; unclear D gene. V was trimmed by 6 bases and J by 2 bases, leaving 14 bases between them. Germline V lookup: CDR1 DFQATT, CDR2 SNEGSKA (reference sequence). This CDR3 is built from 14 residues. CDR3 DNA: TGCAGTGCGCAAAGGGAAGTGGGCAATCAGCCCCAGCATTTT. Encoded protein: CSAQREVGNQPQHF.

In its sample, this clone ranks as medium-sized (0.01 to 0.1%). The chain links TRBV5-1 to TRBJ2-3; 11 nucleotides match TRBD1. The J segment lost 6 bases and the V segment lost 0 bases, leaving 3 bases of the junction unmatched. The CDR3 has 15 amino acids. Looked up from germline, CDR1 is SGHRS and CDR2 is YFSETQ. The CDR3 reads CASSLGGQGVDTQYF. The CDR3 DNA follows: TGCGCCAGCAGCTTGGGGGGACAGGGGGTTGATACGCAGTATTTT. The full variable domain, completed using reference TRBV5-1 and TRBJ2-3, is KAGVTQTPRYLIKTRGQQVTLSCSPISGHRSVSWYQQTPGQGLQFLFEYFSETQRNKGNFPGRFSGRQFSNSRSEMNVSTLELGDSALYLCASSLGGQGVDTQYFGPGTRLTVL.

This chain uses TRBV20-1 with TRBJ2-7, with D possibly TRBD1 on 6 matching bases. The germline gives CDR1 DFQATT, CDR2 SNEGSKA (reference sequence). V lost 1 base and J lost 3, with 13 bases in between. This CDR3 region has 14 residues. The CDR3 sequence: CSARGTVSDYEQYF. The CDR3, as DNA: TGCAGTGCTAGAGGGACAGTTTCTGACTACGAGCAGTACTTC.